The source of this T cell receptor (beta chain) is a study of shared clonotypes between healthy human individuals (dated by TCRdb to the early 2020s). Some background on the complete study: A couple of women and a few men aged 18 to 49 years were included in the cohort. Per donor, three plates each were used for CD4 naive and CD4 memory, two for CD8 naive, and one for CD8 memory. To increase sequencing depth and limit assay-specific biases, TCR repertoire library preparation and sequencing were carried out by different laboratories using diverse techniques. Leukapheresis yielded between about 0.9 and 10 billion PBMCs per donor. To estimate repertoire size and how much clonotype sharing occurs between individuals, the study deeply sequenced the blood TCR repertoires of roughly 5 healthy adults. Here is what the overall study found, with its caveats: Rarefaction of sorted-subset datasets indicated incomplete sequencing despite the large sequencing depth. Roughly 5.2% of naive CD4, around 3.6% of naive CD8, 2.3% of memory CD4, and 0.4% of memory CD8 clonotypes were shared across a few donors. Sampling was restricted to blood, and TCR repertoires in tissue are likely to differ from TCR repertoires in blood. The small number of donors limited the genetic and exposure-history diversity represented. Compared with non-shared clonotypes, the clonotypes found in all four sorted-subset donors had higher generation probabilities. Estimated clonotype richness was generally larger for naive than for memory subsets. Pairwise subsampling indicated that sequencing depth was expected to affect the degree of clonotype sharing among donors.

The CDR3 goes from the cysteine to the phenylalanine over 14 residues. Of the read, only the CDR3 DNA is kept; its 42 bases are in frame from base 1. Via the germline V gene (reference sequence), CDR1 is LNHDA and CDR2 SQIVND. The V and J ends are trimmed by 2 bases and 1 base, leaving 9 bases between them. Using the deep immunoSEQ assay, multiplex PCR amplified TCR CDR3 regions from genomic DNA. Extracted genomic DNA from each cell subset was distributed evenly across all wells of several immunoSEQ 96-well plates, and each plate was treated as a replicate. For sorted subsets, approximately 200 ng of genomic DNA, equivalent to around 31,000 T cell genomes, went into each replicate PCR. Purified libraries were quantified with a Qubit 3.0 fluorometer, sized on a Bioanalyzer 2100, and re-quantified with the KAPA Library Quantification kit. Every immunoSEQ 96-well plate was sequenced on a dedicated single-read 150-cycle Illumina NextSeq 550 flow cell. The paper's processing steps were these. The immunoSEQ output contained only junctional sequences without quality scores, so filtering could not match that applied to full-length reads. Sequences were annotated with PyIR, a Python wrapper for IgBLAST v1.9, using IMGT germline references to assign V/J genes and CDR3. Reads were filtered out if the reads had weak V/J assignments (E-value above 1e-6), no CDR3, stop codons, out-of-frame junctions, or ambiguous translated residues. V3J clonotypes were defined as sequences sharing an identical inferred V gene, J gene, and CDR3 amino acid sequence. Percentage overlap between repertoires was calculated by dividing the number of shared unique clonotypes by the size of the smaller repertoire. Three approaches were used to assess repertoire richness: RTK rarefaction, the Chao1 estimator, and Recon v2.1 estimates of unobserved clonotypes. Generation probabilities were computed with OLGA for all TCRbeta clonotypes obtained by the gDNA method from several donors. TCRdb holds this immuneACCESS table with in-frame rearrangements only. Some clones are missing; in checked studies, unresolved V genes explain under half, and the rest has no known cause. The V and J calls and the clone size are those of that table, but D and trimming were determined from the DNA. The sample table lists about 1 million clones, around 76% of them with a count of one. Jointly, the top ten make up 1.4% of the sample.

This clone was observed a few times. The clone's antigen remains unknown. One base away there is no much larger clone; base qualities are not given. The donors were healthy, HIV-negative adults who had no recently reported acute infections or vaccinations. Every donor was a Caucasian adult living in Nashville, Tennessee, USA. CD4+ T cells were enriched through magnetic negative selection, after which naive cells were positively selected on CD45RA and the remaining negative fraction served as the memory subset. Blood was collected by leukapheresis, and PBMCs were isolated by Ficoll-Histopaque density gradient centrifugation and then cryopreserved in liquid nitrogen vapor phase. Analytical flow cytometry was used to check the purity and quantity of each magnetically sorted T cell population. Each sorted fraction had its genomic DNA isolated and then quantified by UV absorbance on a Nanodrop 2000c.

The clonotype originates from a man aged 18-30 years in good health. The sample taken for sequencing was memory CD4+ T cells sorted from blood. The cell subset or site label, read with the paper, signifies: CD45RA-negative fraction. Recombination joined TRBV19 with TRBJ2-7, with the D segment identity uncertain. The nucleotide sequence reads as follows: TGTGCCAGTAGTATAAACTATGGATCCTACGAGCAGTACTTC. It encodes CASSINYGSYEQYF.